The clone carrying this TCR beta chain turned up a few times. TCRdb independently ran MiXCR on the RT-PCR reads; one entry per CDR3 protein. The table records about 680,000 distinct CDR3 sequences, 13% to 15% of them present only once. The sequence derives from a female donor in good health, serving as a healthy control. The source material was memory CD4+ T cells from blood.

This CDR3 reads CASSGTATEQFF. The CDR3 DNA reads as TGTGCCAGCAGCGGGACAGCCACTGAGCAGTTCTTC. The chain is built from TRBV6-2 or TRBV6-3 and TRBJ2-1; TRBD1 matches at 7 bases. Germline V gene data show CDR1 as MNHEY and CDR2 as SVGEGT. V gave up 6 bases and J gave up 9 bases; unmatched junction bases: 5. The CDR3 consists of 12 residues.